The 21 T cell receptor beta chains below all came from one sample that was sequenced in a study of post-analysis software for immune sequencing data (dated by TCRdb to the mid-2010s). Study-wide findings and limitations: Patients showed significantly higher frequencies than controls for roughly five TRBV segments, among them TRBV5-6, TRBV5-1 and TRBV20-1.

The receptor library was made with PCR. Sequenced using an Illumina HiSeq 2500. To reduce PCR and sequencing biases, unique molecular identifiers were built into the TCR beta cDNA libraries. TCRdb cleaned the public reads at Q25 with fastp, built clones with MiXCR and kept in-frame beta chains. Each record represents a unique CDR3 protein, reported with the most common genes and DNA among its rows. Counted in this sample were 450,000 to 650,000 distinct CDR3 sequences; 44% of them appeared once. The top ten hold 1.5% to 2% of the sample. Their recognized antigens are unknown. The sample taken for sequencing was blood. The receptor source for this set is a girl under 18 with multiple sclerosis.

The chain links TRBV6-5 to TRBJ2-5, with TRBD2 as a possible D gene (5 bases). The end of the DNA is better explained by TRBJ2-7, so the J call may be wrong. This CDR3 spans 13 amino acids. The germline V gene encodes CDR1 MNHEY and CDR2 SVGAGI. The CDR3 nucleotides are TGTGCCAGCAGACCATTTCAGGAGGACGAGCAGTACTTC. The encoded protein is CASRPFQEDEQYF.

V gene TRBV20-1 combines with J gene TRBJ1-1; the D is unclear. Germline assignment: CDR1 DFQATT and CDR2 SNEGSKA (reference sequence). V lost 6 bases and J lost 1, with 15 bases in between. The CDR3 runs 14 residues. CDR3 sequence reads: CSANSGGSNTEAFF. The CDR3 nucleotides are TGCAGTGCCAACTCCGGCGGATCGAACACTGAAGCTTTCTTT.

The V gene is TRBV7-2, the J gene TRBJ1-4, with TRBD1 matching 9 bases. The CDR3 covers 14 residues. In germline, CDR1 is SGHTA, CDR2 FQGNSA. V trimming: 6 bases; J trimming: 10 bases; junction bases outside the gene matches: 9. The CDR3 region is CASRPGTGTVKLFF. In DNA form, the CDR3 reads TGTGCCAGCAGGCCCGGGACAGGGACTGTAAAACTGTTTTTT.

This clonotype was seen just once. The chain combines TRBV21-1 with TRBJ1-1; the tabulated D call, TRBD1, remains unverified against the DNA. TRBV21-1 is reported as a pseudogene. The CDR3 runs to 16 residues. The CDR3 DNA reads as TGTGCCAGCAGCAATTTCTGGACAGGGGAGAACACTGAAGCTTTCTTT. Translated, it gives CASSNFWTGENTEAFF.

This chain joins TRBV20-1 and TRBJ1-1; no definite D call. V lost 1 base to trimming and J lost 2 bases, with 5 bases between them. CDR1 DFQATT and CDR2 SNEGSKA come from the germline V gene (reference sequence). The CDR3 is 12 amino acids. CDR3 sequence: CSARADNTEAFF. CDR3 nucleotide sequence: TGCAGTGCTAGAGCGGACAACACTGAAGCTTTCTTT.

The chain couples TRBV20-1 to TRBJ1-5; the D is unclear. The length of the CDR3 is 13 residues. The germline V and J ends were trimmed by 5 bases and 1 base, with 9 bases remaining between them. Per the germline V gene, CDR1 is DFQATT and CDR2 is SNEGSKA (reference sequence). The CDR3: CSASIESNQPQHF. The CDR3 coding sequence is TGCAGTGCTTCGATAGAAAGCAATCAGCCCCAGCATTTT.

The CDR3 nucleotides read TGTGCCAGCAGTGAATATCTCGGTGAGCAGTTCTTC. This encodes CASSEYLGEQFF. This chain joins TRBV25-1 and TRBJ2-1; D not certain. The CDR3 is made up of 12 amino acids. CDR1 is MGHDK, CDR2 SYGVNS, per germline. Trimming shortened V by 0 bases and J by 9 bases, and 6 bases separated the two germline ends.

The chain combines TRBV27 with TRBJ2-4; no clear D gene. The J call may be wrong; the DNA end is better matched by TRBJ2-7. Germline V lookup: CDR1 MNHEY, CDR2 SMNVEV (reference sequence). The CDR3 is 14 residues long. In nucleotides, the CDR3 is TGTGCCAGCAGTTATTCTCCCGGACGGGACGAGCAGTACTTC. This sequence encodes CASSYSPGRDEQYF.

The chain links TRBV20-1 to TRBJ2-5; a possible D gene is TRBD1 (6 bases). Gene TRBJ2-7 matches the end of the DNA better, so the J call may be wrong. Germline V gives CDR1 DFQATT, CDR2 SNEGSKA (reference sequence). The CDR3 covers 16 residues. The CDR3 bases are TGCAGTGCTAGTGCTACCTTCTTGGGGGCAGGTCACGAGCAGTACTTC. This translates into CSASATFLGAGHEQYF.

This chain links TRBV7-7 with TRBJ2-5; weak D call: TRBD1 (5 bases). Germline lookup yields CDR1 SSHAT and CDR2 FNYEAQ (reference sequence). The V gene lost 5 bases and the J gene lost 0 bases, with 10 bases spanning the gap. The CDR3 has 14 amino acids. CDR3 in amino acids: CASSRSGYQETQYF. The DNA for the CDR3 is TGTGCCAGCAGCCGATCAGGGTACCAAGAGACCCAGTACTTC. The full variable domain, rest sourced from reference TRBV7-7 and TRBJ2-5, is GAGVSQSPRYKVTKRGQDVTLRCDPISSHATLYWYQQALGQGPEFLTYFNYEAQPDKSGLPSDRFSAERPEGSISTLTIQRTEQRDSAMYRCASSRSGYQETQYFGPGTRLLVL.

The J gene is TRBJ2-1, the V gene TRBV3-1, with 7 bases that match TRBD2. The CDR3 length is 17 residues. Germline CDR1 reads LGHDT; CDR2 reads YNNKEL (reference sequence). V shed 4 bases and J 0 bases; nucleotides not matched to a gene: 9. The CDR3 is CASSRSGAFSSYNEQFF. The DNA of the CDR3 is TGTGCCAGCAGCCGAAGCGGGGCATTTAGCTCCTACAATGAGCAGTTCTTC.

This chain uses TRBV6-5 with TRBJ2-1; tentatively, D is TRBD2 (5 bases). From germline, CDR1 is MNHEY and CDR2 SVGAGI. CDR3 length: 16 residues. The V end lost 7 bases, the J end lost 5 bases, and 21 bases lay between the germline ends. The CDR3 DNA reads TGTGCCAGCAATCCTGAGGGTTTTAGTCTGAACAATGAGCAGTTCTTC. It specifies CASNPEGFSLNNEQFF.

This clonotype turned up a few times. The chain recombines TRBV4-2 with TRBJ2-6, with 7 bases identical to TRBD2. Germline CDR1 is LGHNA and CDR2 is YNFKEQ. J lost 0 bases, V lost 8 bases, and 10 bases had no gene match. This CDR3 comprises 17 residues. CDR3 nucleotides: TGTGCCAGCGGCGCCGAAGCGGGGTCCTCTGGGGCCAACGTCCTGACTTTC. The encoded protein is CASGAEAGSSGANVLTF.

This clonotype was picked up a small number of times. J is TRBJ2-5 and V is TRBV20-1; TRBD2 agrees at 10 bases. There are 13 residues in the CDR3. Germline lookup yields CDR1 DFQATT and CDR2 SNEGSKA (reference sequence). V was pared by 6 bases and J by 9 bases, with 10 bases of the junction left unmatched. The CDR3 DNA sequence: TGCAGTGCACTAGCGGGGAGATCGGAGGCCCAGTACTTC. Amino acid sequence: CSALAGRSEAQYF.

The chain links TRBV18 to TRBJ1-4; D unresolved. Trimming left V 1 base short and J 1 base short, with 4 bases between. The CDR3 spans 14 residues. The V gene's germline CDR1 is KGHSH and CDR2 LQKENI. As DNA, the CDR3 is TGTGCCAGCTCACCACGGGGAACTAATGAAAAACTGTTTTTT. It codes for CASSPRGTNEKLFF.

A few counts support this clonotype. The gene calls are TRBV6-6 and TRBJ2-1; 14 nucleotides align to TRBD2. Looked up from germline, CDR1 is MNHNY and CDR2 is SVGAGI (reference sequence). After removal of 7 bases from V and 9 bases from J, the junction contained 8 bases not matched to a gene. The CDR3 totals 15 residues. The CDR3 DNA is TGTGCCAGCAACCAGGGACTAGCGGGAGATCCTGAGCAGTTCTTC. Its protein is CASNQGLAGDPEQFF.

This chain links TRBV30 with TRBJ2-1, with D uncertain. The CDR3 consists of 15 residues. Germline values: CDR1 GTSNPN, CDR2 SVGIG (reference sequence). Deletions cut 4 bases from V and 0 bases from J, with 13 bases between. The CDR3 is CAWNGRNSSYNEQFF. The CDR3 coding sequence is TGTGCCTGGAACGGCAGGAACAGCTCCTACAATGAGCAGTTCTTC.

The chain uses TRBV5-1 and TRBJ2-7, with a tentative D call TRBD1 (6 bases). The J call is doubtful: the DNA matches TRBJ2-5 better. This CDR3 contains 14 residues. Germline V gene lookup returns CDR1 SGHRS and CDR2 YFSETQ. CDR3 coding DNA: TGCGCCAGCAGCACCGGGACACCCTTAGAGACCCAGTACTTC. Encoded protein: CASSTGTPLETQYF.

V and J are TRBV10-2 and TRBJ1-5, with a weak D call TRBD1 (5 bases). The CDR3 is 13 amino acids. The germline V and J ends were trimmed by 8 bases and 7 bases, with 15 bases remaining between them. The germline V gene encodes CDR1 WSHSY and CDR2 SAAADI. As DNA, the CDR3 is TGCGCCAGCCGGGACTCGCTCGGCCAGCCCCAGCATTTT. Encoded protein: CASRDSLGQPQHF.

J is TRBJ2-1 and V is TRBV6-5; 7 nucleotides align to TRBD2. From germline, CDR1 is MNHEY and CDR2 SVGAGI. V lost 5 bases, J lost 4 bases, and 11 bases stayed unmatched. CDR3 length: 16 residues. The CDR3 DNA is TGTGCCAGCAGTCCGGGGGGTAGCGGAGTTTACAATGAGCAGTTCTTC. It translates to CASSPGGSGVYNEQFF.

The V and J genes are TRBV29-1 and TRBJ2-3, with D possibly matching TRBD1 (6 bases). CDR3 size: 11 residues. V was cut by 4 bases and J by 7 bases, with 9 bases left in between. CDR1 and CDR2 from the germline V gene are SQVTM and ANQGSEA. The CDR3 reads CSVVTGNTQYF. DNA for the CDR3: TGCAGCGTTGTAACAGGGAATACGCAGTATTTT.